A single sample is the source of the 12 T cell receptor beta chains below, sequenced in a study of T cells in Graves' hyperthyroidism and ophthalmopathy. Amplified TCR beta CDR3 regions derived from RNA transcripts. An initial round of RT-PCR targeting the TCR CDR3 relied on the HTBI primer set. TCRdb analysed the multiplex PCR reads with MiXCR anew, one entry per CDR3 protein. The sample carries around 340,000 distinct CDR3 sequences, around 17% recorded once. The sample was blood. The receptors were sampled from a man aged 30-40 years with Graves' hyperthyroidism.

This clonotype was observed at least ten times. Here the CDR3 reads CASSYLFETEAFF. The DNA for the CDR3 is TGTGCCAGCAGTTACTTATTTGAGACTGAAGCTTTCTTT. J is TRBJ1-1 and V is TRBV6-6; D not resolved. Trimming stripped 1 base from V and 5 bases from J, with 8 bases between. CDR1 is MNHNY, CDR2 SVGAGI, per germline (reference sequence). This CDR3 contains 13 residues.

This chain connects TRBV5-6 to TRBJ2-7; 8 bases fit TRBD2. J gave up 4 bases and V 6 bases, and 9 bases lay outside the gene matches. There are 14 residues in the CDR3. Germline loops: CDR1 SGHDT, CDR2 YYEEEE. The chain's CDR3 is CASTQTSGLYEQYF. The DNA for the CDR3 is TGTGCCAGCACCCAAACTAGCGGCCTGTACGAGCAGTACTTC.

The chain has TRBV20-1 and TRBJ2-5; D uncertain. Germline CDR1 is DFQATT and CDR2 is SNEGSKA (reference sequence). The CDR3 totals 12 residues. The germline V and J ends were trimmed by 6 bases and 3 bases, with 11 bases remaining between them. The CDR3 sequence: CSAAWQEETQYF. CDR3 coding DNA: TGCAGTGCCGCGTGGCAGGAAGAGACCCAGTACTTC.

The V and J genes are TRBV10-3 and TRBJ2-2; the D is unclear. CDR3 length: 16 residues. V lost 5 bases and J lost 1, with 14 bases in between. Germline V CDR1 and CDR2: ENHRY, SYGVKD. The CDR3 DNA is TGTGCCATCAGTCCGTCGGGCTCCTTGAACACCGGGGAGCTGTTTTTT. Translation gives CAISPSGSLNTGELFF.

This clonotype has a count of ten or more. The genes are TRBV18 and TRBJ2-1, with 7 bases aligning to TRBD1. CDR1 and CDR2 (germline): KGHSH, LQKENI. This CDR3 has 14 residues. Germline trimming cut 6 bases from V and 5 bases from J; bases unmatched to any gene: 7. The CDR3 reads CASSLWTGDNEQFF. DNA for the CDR3: TGTGCCAGCTCTCTCTGGACAGGCGACAATGAGCAGTTCTTC.

The CDR3 sequence is CASTKGGPGELFF. DNA of the CDR3: TGTGCCAGCACCAAGGGGGGGCCCGGGGAGCTGTTTTTT. The chain employs TRBV7-3 and TRBJ2-2, with D possibly being TRBD2 (7 bases). Germline V gives CDR1 SGHTA, CDR2 FQGTGA. The CDR3 has 13 residues. The V end was cut by 7 bases, the J end by 6 bases, with 12 bases between. Combining the CDR3 with reference TRBV7-3 and TRBJ2-2 gives the whole variable domain GAGVSQTPSNKVTEKGKYVELRCDPISGHTALYWYRQSLGQGPEFLIYFQGTGAADDSGLPNDRFFAVRPEGSVSTLKIQRTERGDSAVYLCASTKGGPGELFFGEGSRLTVL.

This clonotype was counted many times. CDR3 nucleotides: TGTGCCAGCCAGCGGGACCGGGGTACGCAGTATTTT. Its translation: CASQRDRGTQYF. The chain is built from TRBV2 and TRBJ2-3; TRBD2 agrees at 7 bases. V lost 8 bases to trimming and J lost 8 bases; unmatched junction nucleotides: 7. CDR1 and CDR2 (germline): SNHLY, FYNNEI. This CDR3 has 12 amino acids.

In its sample, this clonotype was seen a few times. The J gene is TRBJ1-1, the V gene TRBV27; D perhaps matches TRBD1 (6 bases). The CDR3 consists of 14 residues. With 6 bases removed from V and 4 bases from J, the gap between germline ends came to 15 bases. Germline CDR1 MNHEY, CDR2 SMNVEV (reference sequence). The CDR3 sequence: CASSRGGGPTEAFF. The CDR3 DNA reads as TGTGCCAGCAGCCGGGGAGGGGGACCCACTGAAGCTTTCTTT.

This clonotype was counted only a few times. The CDR3 bases are TGCAGTGCCGTTCGGGCCGGGACAGGGGGCAATAGCAATCAGCCCCAGCATTTT. As protein: CSAVRAGTGGNSNQPQHF. The V call is TRBV20-1, the J call TRBJ1-5; the match to TRBD1 covers 12 bases. V lost 6 bases to trimming and J lost 0 bases; unmatched junction nucleotides: 12. The CDR3 runs to 18 residues. In germline, CDR1 is DFQATT, CDR2 SNEGSKA (reference sequence).

This clonotype was seen only a few times. The gene calls are TRBV19 and TRBJ1-4; perhaps TRBD1 as D (6 bases). CDR3 length: 15 amino acids. Germline lookup yields CDR1 LNHDA and CDR2 SQIVND (reference sequence). Trimming shortened V by 5 bases and J by 9 bases, and 19 bases separated the two germline ends. DNA of the CDR3: TGTGCCAGTAGTGCCCGAGAGGGGGGGGAAAAAAAACTGTTTTTT. This codes for CASSAREGGEKKLFF. The variable domain in full, completed from reference TRBV19 and TRBJ1-4, reads DGGITQSPKYLFRKEGQNVTLSCEQNLNHDAMYWYRQDPGQGLRLIYYSQIVNDFQKGDIAEGYSVSREKKESFPLTVTSAQKNPTAFYLCASSAREGGEKKLFFGSGTQLSVL.

The chain carries TRBV24-1 and TRBJ2-1, with TRBD2 as a possible D gene (6 bases). The germline V and J ends were trimmed by 4 bases and 0 bases, with 12 bases remaining between them. The V gene's germline CDR1 is KGHDR and CDR2 SFDVKD. CDR3 length: 16 amino acids. The CDR3 bases are TGTGCCACCAGTGACATAGCGGCGGGCTCCTACAATGAGCAGTTCTTC. It translates to CATSDIAAGSYNEQFF.

This clonotype was observed at least ten times. This chain links TRBV3-1 with TRBJ2-7, with D possibly TRBD1 on 6 matching bases. The CDR3 covers 13 residues. Germline V lookup: CDR1 LGHDT, CDR2 YNNKEL (reference sequence). V was clipped by 3 bases and J by 9 bases, with 15 bases between them. The CDR3 DNA follows: TGTGCCAGCAGCCACCGGGACAATCTGGGGCAGTACTTC. Residues: CASSHRDNLGQYF.